The rows below give T cell receptor beta chains drawn from one sample of a study of CD8 T cells in ankylosing spondylitis. TCRdb analysed the 5' RACE reads with MiXCR anew, one entry per CDR3 protein. Of about 340,000 distinct CDR3 sequences in the sample, 8% were seen once. Material: blood, either unsorted or a sorted T cell fraction (not recorded which). The receptors originated from a male donor with ankylosing spondylitis. Each CDR3 is given with its conserved first and last residue. A D gene is named only where the DNA matches it firmly. Some rows mark clone size as missing; the rest say once, few, many or name a class of expanded clone.

d_call	clone_size	v_call	j_call	cdr3_length	cdr3_aa	cdr3_nt
TRBD1	many	TRBV29-1	TRBJ2-7	14	CSVEAPDRAYEQYF	TGCAGCGTTGAAGCTCCGGACAGGGCCTACGAGCAGTACTTC
.	.	TRBV7-2	TRBJ1-6	14	CASSLVTAGTPLHF	TGTGCCAGCAGTCTAGTCACGGCCGGGACACCCCTCCACTTT
.	few	TRBV2	TRBJ2-1	13	CASRWESVNEQFF	TGTGCCAGCAGGTGGGAGTCGGTTAATGAGCAGTTCTTC
.	many	TRBV27	TRBJ2-1	14	CASSRGGVDNEQFF	TGTGCCAGCAGCAGAGGAGGCGTCGACAATGAGCAGTTCTTC
.	many	TRBV29-1	TRBJ2-2	15	CSVEESGTLTGELFF	TGCAGCGTTGAGGAATCCGGGACTCTCACCGGGGAGCTGTTTTTT
.	few	TRBV4-1	TRBJ2-7	15	CASSQPMSGSYEQYF	TGCGCCAGCAGCCAACCCATGTCAGGTTCCTACGAGCAGTACTTC
TRBD1	few	TRBV7-2	TRBJ2-7	15	CASSVQGQASYEQYF	TGTGCCAGCAGCGTCCAAGGACAGGCTTCCTACGAGCAGTACTTC
.	.	TRBV2	TRBJ2-7	15	CASRDDLTGSYEQYF	TGTGCCAGCAGGGACGACCTGACCGGGTCCTACGAGCAGTACTTC
TRBD1	.	TRBV12-3/TRBV12-4	TRBJ1-5	15	CASSLEGASNQPQHF	TGTGCCAGCAGTTTAGAGGGGGCGAGCAATCAGCCCCAGCATTTT
.	few	TRBV5-1	TRBJ2-3	14	CASSFRGASDTQYF	TGCGCCAGCAGCTTCCGGGGGGCGTCAGATACGCAGTATTTT
TRBD2	many	TRBV20-1	TRBJ2-7	15	CSANPPGLAGNEQYF	TGCAGTGCTAATCCTCCGGGACTAGCGGGAAATGAGCAGTACTTC
.	few	TRBV3-1	TRBJ1-4	13	CASSPQVNEKLFF	TGTGCCAGCAGCCCTCAAGTGAATGAAAAACTGTTTTTT
.	many	TRBV4-1	TRBJ2-2	13	CASSQYDFGELFF	TGCGCCAGCAGCCAATACGATTTCGGGGAGCTGTTTTTT
.	.	TRBV4-3	TRBJ2-2	16	CASSQALDRNTGELFF	TGCGCCAGCAGCCAAGCCTTGGACAGGAACACCGGGGAGCTGTTTTTT
TRBD2	few	TRBV5-1	TRBJ2-7	14	CASSPGLAGVEQYF	TGCGCCAGCAGCCCCGGACTAGCGGGAGTCGAGCAGTACTTC
.	.	TRBV5-1	TRBJ1-5	15	CASREGGTSNQPQHF	TGCGCCAGCCGTGAGGGGGGTACTAGCAATCAGCCCCAGCATTTT
.	.	TRBV28	TRBJ1-4	12	CASSPMYSKLFF	TGTGCCAGCAGTCCCATGTATTCAAAACTGTTTTTT
TRBD2	.	TRBV20-1	TRBJ2-1	17	CSARVLSGLAGYNEQFF	TGCAGTGCTAGAGTATTATCGGGACTAGCGGGGTACAATGAGCAGTTCTTC
TRBD2	.	TRBV7-7	TRBJ2-1	16	CASSLGVGAGYNEQFF	TGTGCCAGCAGCTTAGGTGTAGGAGCGGGGTACAATGAGCAGTTCTTC
.	few	TRBV27	TRBJ1-1	12	CASSGGPTEAFF	TGTGCCAGCAGTGGAGGACCGACTGAAGCTTTCTTT
.	.	TRBV7-2	TRBJ2-7	13	CASSFPGRREQYF	TGTGCCAGCAGCTTCCCGGGACGTCGGGAGCAGTACTTC
.	.	TRBV7-9	TRBJ2-7	15	CASSLVSDGSYEQYF	TGTGCCAGCAGCTTAGTTTCGGACGGGTCCTACGAGCAGTACTTC
.	few	TRBV9	TRBJ2-5	14	CASSQRGVDETQYF	TGTGCCAGCAGCCAGAGGGGAGTTGATGAGACCCAGTACTTC
TRBD1	many	TRBV29-1	TRBJ1-6	13	CSVRDSLNSPLHF	TGCAGCGTAAGGGACAGCCTAAATTCACCCCTCCACTTT
.	.	TRBV4-1	TRBJ2-1	18	CASSQLQGGLASHNEQFF	TGCGCCAGCAGCCAGCTACAGGGGGGACTAGCCTCCCACAATGAGCAGTTCTTC
TRBD1	few	TRBV23-1	TRBJ2-5	15	CASSLPDRARGTQYF	TGCGCCAGCAGTCTTCCAGACAGGGCCAGGGGCACCCAGTACTTC
.	few	TRBV7-8	TRBJ2-5	13	CASSSRPRETQYF	TGTGCCAGCAGCTCTCGACCAAGGGAGACCCAGTACTTC
TRBD2	.	TRBV7-8	TRBJ2-3	15	CASSPRAGVGDTQYF	TGTGCCAGCAGCCCAAGAGCGGGAGTAGGGGATACGCAGTATTTT
.	.	TRBV7-2	TRBJ2-3	17	CASSSTPLTTSTDTQYF	TGTGCCAGCAGCTCTACACCACTAACCACTAGCACAGATACGCAGTATTTT
TRBD1	many	TRBV11-2	TRBJ1-4	16	CASSLSLDRANEKLFF	TGTGCCAGCAGCTTATCTCTCGACAGGGCAAATGAAAAACTGTTTTTT
TRBD1	.	TRBV4-1	TRBJ1-2	14	CASSQDRGAYGYTF	TGCGCCAGCAGCCAGGACAGGGGAGCCTATGGCTACACCTTC
.	many	TRBV7-6	TRBJ2-5	12	CASSSPEETQYF	TGTGCCAGCAGCTCCCCGGAAGAGACCCAGTACTTC
TRBD2	.	TRBV12-3/TRBV12-4	TRBJ2-3	16	CASRLAGGPGTDTQYF	TGTGCCAGCAGGCTAGCGGGAGGGCCCGGAACAGATACGCAGTATTTT
.	many	TRBV12-3/TRBV12-4	TRBJ1-1	11	CASSPNTEAFF	TGTGCCAGCAGCCCAAACACTGAAGCTTTCTTT
.	.	TRBV7-6	TRBJ2-5	11	CASGPLETQYF	TGTGCCAGCGGACCTTTGGAAACCCAGTACTTC
TRBD2	many	TRBV10-3	TRBJ2-1	14	CAIRRAGGGNEQFF	TGTGCCATCAGAAGAGCGGGAGGAGGGAATGAGCAGTTCTTC
.	.	TRBV20-1	TRBJ2-7	14	CSARDGQRHDEQYF	TGCAGTGCTAGAGATGGACAGCGTCACGACGAGCAGTACTTC
TRBD2	.	TRBV3-1	TRBJ2-5	16	CASSPRGTSGEETQYF	TGTGCCAGCAGCCCCCGCGGGACTAGCGGCGAAGAGACCCAGTACTTC
.	many	TRBV4-1	TRBJ2-2	15	CASSQEARYTGELFF	TGCGCCAGCAGCCAAGAAGCCCGATACACCGGGGAGCTGTTTTTT
.	many	TRBV4-3	TRBJ2-3	14	CASSQRLLTDTQYF	TGCGCCAGCAGCCAACGACTTCTCACAGATACGCAGTATTTT
.	.	TRBV29-1	TRBJ1-2	13	CSVAPGPNYGYTF	TGCAGCGTTGCCCCAGGGCCTAACTATGGCTACACCTTC
.	many	TRBV11-2	TRBJ2-7	13	CASSKDPPYEQYF	TGTGCCAGCAGCAAGGACCCTCCCTACGAGCAGTACTTC
.	few	TRBV10-3	TRBJ2-7	14	CAIKVGQGRYEQYF	TGTGCCATCAAGGTAGGTCAGGGCCGATACGAGCAGTACTTC
TRBD1	.	TRBV6-4	TRBJ2-6	16	CASSDEGAPGANVLTF	TGTGCCAGCAGTGACGAGGGGGCGCCCGGGGCCAACGTCCTGACTTTC
.	many	TRBV7-2	TRBJ2-7	13	CASSLTPSYEQYF	TGTGCCAGCAGCCTGACACCCTCCTACGAGCAGTACTTC
.	.	TRBV9	TRBJ2-1	16	CASSVRGDGSYNEQFF	TGTGCCAGCAGCGTCCGAGGGGATGGCTCCTACAATGAGCAGTTCTTC
TRBD2	.	TRBV5-1	TRBJ2-2	14	CASSAGLATGELFF	TGCGCCAGCAGCGCCGGACTAGCCACCGGGGAGCTGTTTTTT
.	few	TRBV7-9	TRBJ2-7	15	CASSAQIQWMNEQYF	TGTGCCAGCAGCGCCCAAATCCAATGGATGAACGAGCAGTACTTC
TRBD2	.	TRBV7-3	TRBJ2-1	16	CASSASGTSGRNEQFF	TGTGCCAGCAGCGCGTCCGGGACTAGCGGGAGGAATGAGCAGTTCTTC